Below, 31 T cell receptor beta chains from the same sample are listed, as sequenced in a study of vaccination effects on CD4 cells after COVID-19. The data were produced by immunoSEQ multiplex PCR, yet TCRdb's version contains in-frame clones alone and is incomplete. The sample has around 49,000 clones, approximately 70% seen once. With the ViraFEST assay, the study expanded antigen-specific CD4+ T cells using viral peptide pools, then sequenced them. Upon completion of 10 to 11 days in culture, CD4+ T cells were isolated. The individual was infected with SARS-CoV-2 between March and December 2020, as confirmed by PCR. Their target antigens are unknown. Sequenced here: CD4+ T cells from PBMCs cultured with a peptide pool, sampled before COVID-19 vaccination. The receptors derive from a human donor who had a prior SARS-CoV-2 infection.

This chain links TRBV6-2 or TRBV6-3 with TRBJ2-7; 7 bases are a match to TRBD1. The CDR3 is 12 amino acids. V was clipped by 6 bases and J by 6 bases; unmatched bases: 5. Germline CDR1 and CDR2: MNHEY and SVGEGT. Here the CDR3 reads CASSLTGVEQYF. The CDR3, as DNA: TGTGCCAGCAGCCTCACAGGGGTCGAGCAGTACTTC.

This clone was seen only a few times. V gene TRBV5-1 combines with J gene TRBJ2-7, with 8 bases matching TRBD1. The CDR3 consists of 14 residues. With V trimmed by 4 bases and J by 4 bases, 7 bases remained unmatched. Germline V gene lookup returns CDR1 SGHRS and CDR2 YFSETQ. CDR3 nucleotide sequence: TGCGCCAGCAGCCACGGACAGGGTTCGTACGAGCAGTACTTC. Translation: CASSHGQGSYEQYF.

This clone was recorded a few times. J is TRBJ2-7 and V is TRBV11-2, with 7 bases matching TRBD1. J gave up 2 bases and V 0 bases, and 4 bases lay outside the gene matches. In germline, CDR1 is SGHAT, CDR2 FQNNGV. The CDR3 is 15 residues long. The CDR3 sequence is CASSLDYRGPYEQYF. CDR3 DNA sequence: TGTGCCAGCAGCTTAGATTATAGGGGGCCCTACGAGCAGTACTTC.

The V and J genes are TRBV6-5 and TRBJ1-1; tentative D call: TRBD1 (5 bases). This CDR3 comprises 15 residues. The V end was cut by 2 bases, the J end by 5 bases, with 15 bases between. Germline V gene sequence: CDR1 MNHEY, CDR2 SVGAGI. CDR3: CASSYGYGEGTEAFF. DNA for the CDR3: TGTGCCAGCAGTTACGGTTACGGGGAGGGGACTGAAGCTTTCTTT.

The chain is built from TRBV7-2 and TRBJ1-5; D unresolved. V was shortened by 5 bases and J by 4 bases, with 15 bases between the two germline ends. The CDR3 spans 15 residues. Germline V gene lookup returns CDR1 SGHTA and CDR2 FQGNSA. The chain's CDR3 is CASSISRLTNQPQHF. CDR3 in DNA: TGTGCCAGCAGCATCTCACGACTCACAAATCAGCCCCAGCATTTT. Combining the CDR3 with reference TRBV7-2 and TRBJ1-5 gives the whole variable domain GAGVSQSPSNKVTEKGKDVELRCDPISGHTALYWYRQSLGQGLEFLIYFQGNSAPDKSGLPSDRFSAERTGGSVSTLTIQRTQQEDSAVYLCASSISRLTNQPQHFGDGTRLSIL.

CDR3 amino acids: CASSARATDTQYF. In nucleotides, the CDR3 is TGTGCCAGCAGTGCTCGCGCCACAGATACGCAGTATTTT. The chain has TRBV6-4 and TRBJ2-3; no clear D gene. Germline V gene lookup returns CDR1 MRHNA and CDR2 SNTAGT. This CDR3 is built from 13 residues. V was shortened by 4 bases and J by 2 bases, with 7 bases between the two germline ends.

The DNA of the CDR3 is TGTGCCAGCAGCTTAGGAGCCAGGGGGAGCTCCTACAATGAGCAGTTCTTC. The encoded protein is CASSLGARGSSYNEQFF. The chain is built from TRBV7-2 and TRBJ2-1, with 7 bases that match TRBD1. The CDR3 has 17 residues. The V and J ends lost 1 base and 0 bases, in that order; junction bases with no gene match: 6. Germline CDR1 and CDR2: SGHTA and FQGNSA.

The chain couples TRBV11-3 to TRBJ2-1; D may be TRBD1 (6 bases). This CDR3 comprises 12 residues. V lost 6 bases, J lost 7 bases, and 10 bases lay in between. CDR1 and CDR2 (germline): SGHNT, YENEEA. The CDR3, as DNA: TGTGCCAGCAGATCTCAGGGGAATGAGCAGTTCTTC. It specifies CASRSQGNEQFF.

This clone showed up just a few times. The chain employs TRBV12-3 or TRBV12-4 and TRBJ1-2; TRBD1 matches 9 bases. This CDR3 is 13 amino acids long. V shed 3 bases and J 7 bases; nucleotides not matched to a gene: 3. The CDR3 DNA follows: TGTGCCAGCAGTTTGGGACAGGGAGGTGGCTACACCTTC. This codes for CASSLGQGGGYTF.

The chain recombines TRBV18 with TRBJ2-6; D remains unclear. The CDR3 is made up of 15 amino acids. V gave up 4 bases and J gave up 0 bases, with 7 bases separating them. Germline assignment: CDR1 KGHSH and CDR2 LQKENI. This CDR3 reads CASSHKFSGANVLTF. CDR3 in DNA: TGTGCCAGCTCACACAAATTCTCTGGGGCCAACGTCCTGACTTTC.

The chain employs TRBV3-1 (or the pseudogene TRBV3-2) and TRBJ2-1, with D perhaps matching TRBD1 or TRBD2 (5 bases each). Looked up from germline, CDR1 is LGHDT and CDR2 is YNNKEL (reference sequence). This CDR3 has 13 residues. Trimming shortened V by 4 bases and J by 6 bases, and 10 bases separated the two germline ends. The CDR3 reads CASSPIGGNEQFF. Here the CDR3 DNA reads TGTGCCAGCAGCCCGATTGGGGGCAATGAGCAGTTCTTC.

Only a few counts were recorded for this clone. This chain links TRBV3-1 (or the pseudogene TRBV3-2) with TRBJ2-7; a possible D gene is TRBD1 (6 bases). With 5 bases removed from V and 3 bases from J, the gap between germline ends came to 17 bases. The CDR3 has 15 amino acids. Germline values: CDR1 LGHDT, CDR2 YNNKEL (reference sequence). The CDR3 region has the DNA TGTGCCAGCAGCGACCGTGGGCAGGGGCGCTACGAGCAGTACTTC. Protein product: CASSDRGQGRYEQYF.

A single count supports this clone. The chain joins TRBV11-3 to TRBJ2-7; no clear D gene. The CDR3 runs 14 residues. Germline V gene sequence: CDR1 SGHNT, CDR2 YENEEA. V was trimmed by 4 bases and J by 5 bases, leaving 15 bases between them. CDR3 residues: CASSSGWATDEQYF. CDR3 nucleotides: TGTGCCAGCAGCTCTGGTTGGGCTACCGACGAGCAGTACTTC.

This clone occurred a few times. CDR3: CASSEEAGVYNEQFF. The DNA for the CDR3 is TGTGCCAGCAGTGAAGAGGCGGGGGTATACAATGAGCAGTTCTTC. The V and J genes are TRBV2 and TRBJ2-1; TRBD2 matches at 7 bases. This CDR3 spans 15 amino acids. CDR1 is SNHLY and CDR2 is FYNNEI in the germline V gene. J gave up 4 bases and V 1 base, and 4 bases lay outside the gene matches.

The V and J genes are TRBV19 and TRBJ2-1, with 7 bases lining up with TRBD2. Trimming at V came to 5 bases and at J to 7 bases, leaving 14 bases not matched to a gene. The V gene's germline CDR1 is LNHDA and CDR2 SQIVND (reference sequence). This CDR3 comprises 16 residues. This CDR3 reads CASSEERDLSVNEQFF. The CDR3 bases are TGTGCCAGTAGTGAAGAGCGGGATCTGAGTGTGAATGAGCAGTTCTTC.

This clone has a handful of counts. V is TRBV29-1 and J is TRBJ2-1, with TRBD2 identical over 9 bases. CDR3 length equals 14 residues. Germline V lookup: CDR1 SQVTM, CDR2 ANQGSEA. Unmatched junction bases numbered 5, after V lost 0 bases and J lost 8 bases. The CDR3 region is CSVEDGRGGDEQFF. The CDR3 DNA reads TGCAGCGTTGAAGATGGGCGGGGGGGCGATGAGCAGTTCTTC.

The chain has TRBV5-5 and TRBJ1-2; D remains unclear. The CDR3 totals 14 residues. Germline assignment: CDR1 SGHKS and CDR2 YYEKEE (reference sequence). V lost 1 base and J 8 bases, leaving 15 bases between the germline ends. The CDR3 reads CASSLSGRFSGYTF. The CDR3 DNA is TGTGCCAGCAGCTTGTCGGGGAGGTTTTCGGGCTACACCTTC.

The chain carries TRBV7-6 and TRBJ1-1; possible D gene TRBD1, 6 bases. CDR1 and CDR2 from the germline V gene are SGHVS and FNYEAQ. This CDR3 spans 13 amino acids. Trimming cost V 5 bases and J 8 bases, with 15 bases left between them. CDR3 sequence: CASSVQPGTEAFF. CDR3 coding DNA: TGTGCCAGCAGCGTACAACCCGGGACAGAAGCTTTCTTT.

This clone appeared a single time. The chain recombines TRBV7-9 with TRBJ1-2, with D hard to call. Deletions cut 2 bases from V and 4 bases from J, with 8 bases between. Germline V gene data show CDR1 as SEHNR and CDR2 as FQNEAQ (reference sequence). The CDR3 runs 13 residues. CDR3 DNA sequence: TGTGCCAGCAGCTTATTTTCCAGCTATGGCTACACCTTC. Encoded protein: CASSLFSSYGYTF.

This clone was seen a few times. CDR3: CAISEREIEQYF. In nucleotides, the CDR3 is TGTGCCATCAGTGAAAGGGAGATCGAGCAGTACTTC. The V gene is TRBV10-3, the J gene TRBJ2-7; tentative D call: TRBD2 (5 bases). The CDR3 has 12 residues. V was clipped by 3 bases and J by 6 bases, with 9 bases between them. The germline V gene encodes CDR1 ENHRY and CDR2 SYGVKD.

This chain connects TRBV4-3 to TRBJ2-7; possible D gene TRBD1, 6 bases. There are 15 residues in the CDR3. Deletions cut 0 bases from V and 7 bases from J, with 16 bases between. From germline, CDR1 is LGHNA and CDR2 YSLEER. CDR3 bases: TGCGCCAGCAGCCAAGATCTCAGGGGCGGAAGAGAGCAGTACTTC. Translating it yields CASSQDLRGGREQYF.

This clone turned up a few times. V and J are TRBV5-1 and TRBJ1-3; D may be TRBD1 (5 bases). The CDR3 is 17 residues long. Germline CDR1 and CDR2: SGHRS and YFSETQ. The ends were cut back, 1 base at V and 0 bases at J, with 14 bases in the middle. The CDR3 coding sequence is TGCGCCAGCAGCTTGACCCCCCCAGGGACCTCTGGAAACACCATATATTTT. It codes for CASSLTPPGTSGNTIYF.

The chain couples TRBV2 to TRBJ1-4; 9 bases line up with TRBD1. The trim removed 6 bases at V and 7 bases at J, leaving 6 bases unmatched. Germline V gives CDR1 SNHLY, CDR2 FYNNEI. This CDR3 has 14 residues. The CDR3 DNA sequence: TGTGCCAGCAGGCAGACAGGGGGAAGTGAAAAACTGTTTTTT. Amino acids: CASRQTGGSEKLFF.

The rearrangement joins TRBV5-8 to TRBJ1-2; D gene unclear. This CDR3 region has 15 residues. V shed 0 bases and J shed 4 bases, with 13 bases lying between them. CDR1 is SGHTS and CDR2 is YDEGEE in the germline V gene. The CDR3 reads CASSLVVGNPYGYTF. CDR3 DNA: TGTGCCAGCAGCTTGGTCGTGGGGAACCCCTATGGCTACACCTTC.

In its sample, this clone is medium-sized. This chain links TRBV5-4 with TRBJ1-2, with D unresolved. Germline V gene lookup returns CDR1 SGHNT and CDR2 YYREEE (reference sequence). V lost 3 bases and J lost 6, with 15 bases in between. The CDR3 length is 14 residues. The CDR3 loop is CASSSFDQAHGYTF. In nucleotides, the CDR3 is TGTGCCAGCAGCTCATTCGACCAGGCCCATGGCTACACCTTC.

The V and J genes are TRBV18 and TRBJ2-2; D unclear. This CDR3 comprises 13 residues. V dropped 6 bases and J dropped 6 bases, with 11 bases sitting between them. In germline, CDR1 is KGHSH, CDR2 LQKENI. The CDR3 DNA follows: TGTGCCAGCTCCCCATACATTGCCGGGGAGCTGTTTTTT. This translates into CASSPYIAGELFF.

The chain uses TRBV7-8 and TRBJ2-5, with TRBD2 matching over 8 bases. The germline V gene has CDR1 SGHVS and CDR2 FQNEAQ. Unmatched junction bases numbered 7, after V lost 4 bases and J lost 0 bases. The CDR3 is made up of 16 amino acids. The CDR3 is CASSSREGYYQETQYF. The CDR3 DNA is TGTGCCAGCAGCTCACGGGAGGGGTACTACCAAGAGACCCAGTACTTC. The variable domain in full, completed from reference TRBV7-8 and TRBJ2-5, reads GAGVSQSPRYKVAKRGQDVALRCDPISGHVSLFWYQQALGQGPEFLTYFQNEAQLDKSGLPSDRFFAERPEGSVSTLKIQRTQQEDSAVYLCASSSREGYYQETQYFGPGTRLLVL.

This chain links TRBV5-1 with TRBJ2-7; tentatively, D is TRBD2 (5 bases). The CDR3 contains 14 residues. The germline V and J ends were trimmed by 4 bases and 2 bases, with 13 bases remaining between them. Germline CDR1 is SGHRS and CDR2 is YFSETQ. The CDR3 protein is CASSPGSGAYEQYF. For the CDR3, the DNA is TGCGCCAGCAGCCCGGGGAGTGGGGCCTACGAGCAGTACTTC.

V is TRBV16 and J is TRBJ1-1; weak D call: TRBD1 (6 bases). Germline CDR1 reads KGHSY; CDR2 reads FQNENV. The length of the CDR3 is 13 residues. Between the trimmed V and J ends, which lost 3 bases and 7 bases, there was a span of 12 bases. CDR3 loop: CASSQLGAVEAFF. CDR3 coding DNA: TGTGCCAGCAGCCAGTTGGGGGCGGTTGAAGCTTTCTTT. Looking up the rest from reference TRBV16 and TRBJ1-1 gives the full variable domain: GEEVAQTPKHLVRGEGQKAKLYCAPIKGHSYVFWYQQVLKNEFKFLISFQNENVFDETGMPKERFSAKCLPNSPCSLEIQATKLEDSAVYFCASSQLGAVEAFFGQGTRLTVV.

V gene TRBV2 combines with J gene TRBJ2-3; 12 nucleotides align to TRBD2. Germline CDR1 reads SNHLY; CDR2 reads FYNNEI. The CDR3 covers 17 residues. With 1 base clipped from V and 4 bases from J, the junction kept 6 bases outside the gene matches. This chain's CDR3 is CASSEERLAGGPDTQYF. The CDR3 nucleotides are TGTGCCAGCAGTGAAGAACGTCTAGCGGGAGGGCCAGATACGCAGTATTTT.

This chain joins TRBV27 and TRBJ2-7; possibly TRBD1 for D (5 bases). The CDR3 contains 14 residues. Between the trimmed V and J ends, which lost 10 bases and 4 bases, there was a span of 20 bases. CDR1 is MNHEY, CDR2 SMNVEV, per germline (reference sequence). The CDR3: CATSRRGHSYEQYF. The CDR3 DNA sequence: TGTGCCACCTCCCGCCGCGGACACTCATACGAGCAGTACTTC.